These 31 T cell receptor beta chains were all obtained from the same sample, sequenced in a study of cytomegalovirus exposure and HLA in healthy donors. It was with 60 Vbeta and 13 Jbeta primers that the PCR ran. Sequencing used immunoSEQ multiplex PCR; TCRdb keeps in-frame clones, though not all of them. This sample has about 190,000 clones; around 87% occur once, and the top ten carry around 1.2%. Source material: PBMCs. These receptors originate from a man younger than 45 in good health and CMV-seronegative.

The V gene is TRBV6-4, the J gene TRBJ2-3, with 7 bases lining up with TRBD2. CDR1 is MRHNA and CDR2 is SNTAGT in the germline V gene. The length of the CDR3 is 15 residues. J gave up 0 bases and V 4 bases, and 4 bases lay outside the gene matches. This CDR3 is CASSALAASTDTQYF. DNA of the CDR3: TGTGCCAGCAGTGCGCTAGCGGCGAGCACAGATACGCAGTATTTT.

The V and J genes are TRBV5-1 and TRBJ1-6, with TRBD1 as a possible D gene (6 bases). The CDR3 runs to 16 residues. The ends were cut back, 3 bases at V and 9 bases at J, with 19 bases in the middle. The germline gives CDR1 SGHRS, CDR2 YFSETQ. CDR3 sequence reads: CASSSGQTPLGSPLHF. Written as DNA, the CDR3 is TGCGCCAGCAGCTCAGGACAGACCCCCCTGGGTTCACCCCTCCACTTT.

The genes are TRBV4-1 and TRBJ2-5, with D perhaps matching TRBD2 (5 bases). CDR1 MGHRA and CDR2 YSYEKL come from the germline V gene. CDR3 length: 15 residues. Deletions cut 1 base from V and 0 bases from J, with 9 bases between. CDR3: CASSQVASNQETQYF. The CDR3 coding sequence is TGCGCCAGCAGCCAAGTGGCTAGCAACCAAGAGACCCAGTACTTC.

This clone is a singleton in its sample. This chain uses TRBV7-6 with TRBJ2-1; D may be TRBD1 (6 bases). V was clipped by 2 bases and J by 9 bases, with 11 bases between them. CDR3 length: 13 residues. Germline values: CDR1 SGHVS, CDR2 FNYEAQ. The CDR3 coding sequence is TGTGCCAGCAGCTTAACAGGGTTAGGTGAGCAGTTCTTC. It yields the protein CASSLTGLGEQFF.

The CDR3 nucleotides are TGTGCCAGCGCGCGGAACACTGAAGCTTTCTTT. It specifies CASARNTEAFF. V is TRBV6-1 and J is TRBJ1-1; D is undetermined. Germline CDR1 MNHNS, CDR2 SASEGT. The CDR3 is 11 amino acids. V lost 8 bases and J 1 base, leaving 5 bases between the germline ends.

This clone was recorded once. CDR3 in amino acids: CASSFRPTSGGAKDTQYF. The DNA for the CDR3 is TGCGCCAGCAGCTTCCGGCCGACTAGCGGGGGGGCCAAGGATACGCAGTATTTT. The chain combines TRBV5-1 with TRBJ2-3; TRBD2 matches at 14 bases. The CDR3 is made up of 18 amino acids. Germline CDR1 reads SGHRS; CDR2 reads YFSETQ. The ends lost 2 bases at V and 6 bases at J; junction bases unmatched: 11.

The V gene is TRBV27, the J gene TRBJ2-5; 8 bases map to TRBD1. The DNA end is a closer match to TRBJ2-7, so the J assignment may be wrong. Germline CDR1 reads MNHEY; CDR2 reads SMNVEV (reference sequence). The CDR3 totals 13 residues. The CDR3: CASSDRGGYEQYF. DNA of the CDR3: TGTGCCAGCAGCGACAGGGGCGGCTACGAGCAGTACTTC.

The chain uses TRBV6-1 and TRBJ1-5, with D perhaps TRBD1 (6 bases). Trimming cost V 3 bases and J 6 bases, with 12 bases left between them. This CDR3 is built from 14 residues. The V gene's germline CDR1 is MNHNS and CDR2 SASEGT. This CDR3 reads CASSDRTEVQPQHF. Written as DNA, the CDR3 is TGTGCCAGCAGTGACCGGACAGAGGTTCAGCCCCAGCATTTT.

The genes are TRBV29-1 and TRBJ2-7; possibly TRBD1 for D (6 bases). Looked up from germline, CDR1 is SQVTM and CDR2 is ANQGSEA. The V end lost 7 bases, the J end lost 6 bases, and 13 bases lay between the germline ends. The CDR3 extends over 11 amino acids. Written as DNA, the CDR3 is TGCAGCGGAGGGCAGGGGATCGAGCAGTACTTC. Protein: CSGGQGIEQYF.

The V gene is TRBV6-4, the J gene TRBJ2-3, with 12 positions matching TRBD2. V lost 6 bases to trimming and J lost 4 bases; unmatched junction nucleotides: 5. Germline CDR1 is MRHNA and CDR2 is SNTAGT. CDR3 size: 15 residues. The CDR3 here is CASSLTSGGSDTQYF. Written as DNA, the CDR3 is TGTGCCAGCAGCCTGACTAGCGGGGGTTCAGATACGCAGTATTTT.

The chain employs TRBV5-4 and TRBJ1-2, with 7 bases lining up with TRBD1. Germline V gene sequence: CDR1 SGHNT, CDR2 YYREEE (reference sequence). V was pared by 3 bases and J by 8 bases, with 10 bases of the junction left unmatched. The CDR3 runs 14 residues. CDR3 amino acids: CASSWDRMSGGYTF. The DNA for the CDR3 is TGTGCCAGCAGCTGGGACAGAATGTCGGGAGGCTACACCTTC.

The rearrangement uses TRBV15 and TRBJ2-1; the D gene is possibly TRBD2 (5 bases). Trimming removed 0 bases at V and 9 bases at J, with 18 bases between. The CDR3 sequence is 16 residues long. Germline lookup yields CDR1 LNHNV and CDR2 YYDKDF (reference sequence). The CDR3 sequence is CATSREASGLLGEQFF. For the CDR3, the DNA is TGTGCCACCAGCAGAGAGGCATCCGGACTTCTGGGTGAGCAGTTCTTC.

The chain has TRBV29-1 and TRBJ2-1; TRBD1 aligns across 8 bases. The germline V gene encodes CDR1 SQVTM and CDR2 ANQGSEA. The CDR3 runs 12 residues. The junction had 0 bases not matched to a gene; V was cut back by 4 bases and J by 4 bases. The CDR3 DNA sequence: TGCAGCGTTGGGGACAGGTACAATGAGCAGTTCTTC. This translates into CSVGDRYNEQFF.

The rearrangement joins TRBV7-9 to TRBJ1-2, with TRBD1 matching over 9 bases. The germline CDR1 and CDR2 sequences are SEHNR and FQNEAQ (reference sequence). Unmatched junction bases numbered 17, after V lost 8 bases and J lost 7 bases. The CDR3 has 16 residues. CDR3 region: CASHTRTKDRGRGYTF. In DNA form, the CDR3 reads TGTGCCAGCCACACCCGGACAAAGGACAGGGGTCGTGGCTACACCTTC.

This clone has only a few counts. The CDR3 sequence is CASSLDFVGRGRGNSPLHF. DNA for the CDR3: TGTGCCAGCAGCTTAGATTTCGTGGGCAGGGGGCGCGGGAATTCACCCCTCCACTTT. The J gene is TRBJ1-6, the V gene TRBV7-2; 8 bases are a match to TRBD1. Trimming took 1 base from V and 7 from J; bases not matched to a gene: 15. The CDR3 runs 19 residues. Germline V lookup: CDR1 SGHTA, CDR2 FQGNSA.

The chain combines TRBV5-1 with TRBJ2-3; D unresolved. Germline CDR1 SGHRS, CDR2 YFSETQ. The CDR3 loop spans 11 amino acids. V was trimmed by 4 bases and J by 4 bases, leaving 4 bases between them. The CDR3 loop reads CASSLSDTQYF. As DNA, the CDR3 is TGCGCCAGCAGCCTTTCAGATACGCAGTATTTT. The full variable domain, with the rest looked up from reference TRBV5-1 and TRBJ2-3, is KAGVTQTPRYLIKTRGQQVTLSCSPISGHRSVSWYQQTPGQGLQFLFEYFSETQRNKGNFPGRFSGRQFSNSRSEMNVSTLELGDSALYLCASSLSDTQYFGPGTRLTVL.

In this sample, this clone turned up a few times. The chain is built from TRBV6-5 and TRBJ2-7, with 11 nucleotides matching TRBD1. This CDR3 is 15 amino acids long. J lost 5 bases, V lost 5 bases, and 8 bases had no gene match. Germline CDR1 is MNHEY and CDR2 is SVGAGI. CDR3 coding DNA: TGTGCCAGCAGTCGACCGGGACAGGGGGGGAACGAGCAGTACTTC. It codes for CASSRPGQGGNEQYF.

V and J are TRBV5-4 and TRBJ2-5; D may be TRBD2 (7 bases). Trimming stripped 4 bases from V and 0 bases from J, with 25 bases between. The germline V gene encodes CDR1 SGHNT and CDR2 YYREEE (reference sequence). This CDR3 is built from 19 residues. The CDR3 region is CASSVGGAGVRRYQETQYF. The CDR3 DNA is TGTGCCAGCAGCGTTGGGGGGGCAGGGGTCCGGAGGTACCAAGAGACCCAGTACTTC.

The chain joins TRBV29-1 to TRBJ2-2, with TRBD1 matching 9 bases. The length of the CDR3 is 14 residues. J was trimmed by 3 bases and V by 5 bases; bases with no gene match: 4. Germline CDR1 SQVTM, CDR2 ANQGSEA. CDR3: CSVSRTGDTGELFF. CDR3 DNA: TGCAGCGTTAGCAGGACAGGGGACACCGGGGAGCTGTTTTTT.

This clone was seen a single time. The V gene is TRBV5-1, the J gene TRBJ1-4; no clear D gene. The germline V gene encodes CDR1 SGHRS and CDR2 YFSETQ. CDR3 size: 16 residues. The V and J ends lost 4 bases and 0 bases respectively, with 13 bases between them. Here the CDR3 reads CASSAGLSATNEKLFF. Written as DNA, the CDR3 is TGCGCCAGCAGCGCCGGACTCTCCGCAACTAATGAAAAACTGTTTTTT.

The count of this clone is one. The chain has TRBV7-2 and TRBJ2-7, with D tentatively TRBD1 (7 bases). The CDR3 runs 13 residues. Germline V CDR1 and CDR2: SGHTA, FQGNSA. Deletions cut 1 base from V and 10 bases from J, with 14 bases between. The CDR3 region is CASSLVDREDQYF. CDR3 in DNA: TGTGCCAGCAGCTTAGTCGACAGGGAGGATCAGTACTTC.

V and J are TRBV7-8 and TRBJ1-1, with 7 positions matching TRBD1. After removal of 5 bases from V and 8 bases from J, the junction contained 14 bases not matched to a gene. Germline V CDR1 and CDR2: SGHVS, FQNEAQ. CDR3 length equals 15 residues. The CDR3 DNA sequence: TGTGCCAGCAGCGAAGACGACAGGGCCCTGAGGGAAGCTTTCTTT. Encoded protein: CASSEDDRALREAFF.

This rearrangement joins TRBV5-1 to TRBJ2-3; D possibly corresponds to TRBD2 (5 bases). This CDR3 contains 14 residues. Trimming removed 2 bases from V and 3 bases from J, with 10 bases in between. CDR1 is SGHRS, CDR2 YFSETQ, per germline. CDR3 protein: CASSLWTGTDTQYF. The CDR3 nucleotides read TGCGCCAGCAGCTTATGGACTGGGACAGATACGCAGTATTTT.

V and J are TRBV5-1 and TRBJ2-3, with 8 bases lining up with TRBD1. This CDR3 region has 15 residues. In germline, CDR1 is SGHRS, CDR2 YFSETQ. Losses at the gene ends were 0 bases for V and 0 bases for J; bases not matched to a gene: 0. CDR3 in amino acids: CASSLGQGSTDTQYF. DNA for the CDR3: TGCGCCAGCAGCTTGGGACAGGGGAGCACAGATACGCAGTATTTT. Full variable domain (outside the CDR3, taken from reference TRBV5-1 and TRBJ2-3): KAGVTQTPRYLIKTRGQQVTLSCSPISGHRSVSWYQQTPGQGLQFLFEYFSETQRNKGNFPGRFSGRQFSNSRSEMNVSTLELGDSALYLCASSLGQGSTDTQYFGPGTRLTVL.

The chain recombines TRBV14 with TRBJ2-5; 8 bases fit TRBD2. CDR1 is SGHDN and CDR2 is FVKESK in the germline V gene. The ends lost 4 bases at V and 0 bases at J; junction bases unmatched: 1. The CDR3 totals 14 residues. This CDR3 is CASSLLADQETQYF. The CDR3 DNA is TGTGCCAGCAGCCTACTAGCGGACCAAGAGACCCAGTACTTC.

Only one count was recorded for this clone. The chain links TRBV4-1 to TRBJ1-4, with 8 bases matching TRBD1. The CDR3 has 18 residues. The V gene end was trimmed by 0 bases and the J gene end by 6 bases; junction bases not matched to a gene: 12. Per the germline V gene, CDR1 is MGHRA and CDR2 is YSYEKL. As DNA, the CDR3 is TGCGCCAGCAGCCAAGATTTTTACGTGGGGACAGGAGATGAAAAACTGTTTTTT. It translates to CASSQDFYVGTGDEKLFF.

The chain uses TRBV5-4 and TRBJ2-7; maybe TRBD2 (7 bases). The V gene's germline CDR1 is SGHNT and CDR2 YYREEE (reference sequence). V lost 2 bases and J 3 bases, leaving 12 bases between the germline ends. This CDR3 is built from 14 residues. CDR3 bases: TGTGCCAGCAGCTTTCGCGGGGGCGTCTACGAGCAGTACTTC. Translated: CASSFRGGVYEQYF. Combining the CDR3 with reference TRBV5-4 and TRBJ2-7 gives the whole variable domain ETGVTQSPTHLIKTRGQQVTLRCSSQSGHNTVSWYQQALGQGPQFIFQYYREEENGRGNFPPRFSGLQFPNYSSELNVNALELDDSALYLCASSFRGGVYEQYFGPGTRLTVT.

The CDR3: CASSPPQLARANNEQFF. The CDR3 nucleotides read TGTGCCAGCAGCCCACCTCAACTAGCCAGGGCAAACAATGAGCAGTTCTTC. The rearrangement uses TRBV14 and TRBJ2-1; weak D call: TRBD2 (6 bases). Germline CDR1 SGHDN, CDR2 FVKESK. V was cut by 4 bases and J by 5 bases, with 21 bases left in between. The CDR3 is made up of 17 amino acids.

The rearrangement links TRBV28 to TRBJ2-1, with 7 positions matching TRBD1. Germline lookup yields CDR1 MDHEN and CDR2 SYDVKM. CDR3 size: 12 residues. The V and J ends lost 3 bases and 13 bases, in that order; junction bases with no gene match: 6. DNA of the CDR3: TGTGCCAGCAGTTTTGCAGGGGGACAACAGTTCTTC. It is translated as CASSFAGGQQFF.

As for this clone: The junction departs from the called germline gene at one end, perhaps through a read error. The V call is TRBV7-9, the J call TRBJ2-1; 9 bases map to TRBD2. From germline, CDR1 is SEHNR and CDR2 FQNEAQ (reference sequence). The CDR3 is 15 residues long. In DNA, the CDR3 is TGTTCCAGCAGCTTAGCGGGGGCCTCCTACAATGAGCAGTTCTTC. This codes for CSSSLAGASYNEQFF.

The DNA for the CDR3 is TGTGCCAGCAGGGTAGGACAGGGGCGAAGCAATCAGCCCCAGCATTTT. It encodes CASRVGQGRSNQPQHF. The J gene is TRBJ1-5, the V gene TRBV2; 9 bases map to TRBD1. Trimming took 6 bases from V and 1 from J; bases not matched to a gene: 7. The CDR3 length is 16 residues. The germline CDR1 and CDR2 sequences are SNHLY and FYNNEI.